What follows describes a single TCR beta chain. The antigen remains unidentified. Germline loops: CDR1 SNHLY, CDR2 FYNNEI. CDR3 length: 11 residues. V was pared by 6 bases and J by 9 bases, with 9 bases between. The data were taken from a study of T cells after yellow fever vaccination. Overall study results and limits: After the booster, 95% to 98% of CD4 and approximately 90% of CD8 primary-response clones were re-detected. A weaker but faster secondary response was observed, peaking on day 5 versus 15.

As TCR cDNA was made by 5'RACE template switching, a universal primer site and UMIs were added. One entry per CDR3 protein results from TCRdb running MiXCR on the 5' RACE reads. Among roughly 340,000 distinct CDR3 sequences listed, about 8.7% were seen once. This clonotype was obtained from a man between 18 and 35 years old who received the YFV17D yellow fever vaccine. Sequences were derived from PBMCs, sampled on the day of the first yellow fever vaccination. The chain couples TRBV2 to TRBJ2-1, with D uncertain. Written as DNA, the CDR3 is TGTGCCAGCAGGCAGTCGGTTGAGCAGTTCTTC. It yields the protein CASRQSVEQFF.